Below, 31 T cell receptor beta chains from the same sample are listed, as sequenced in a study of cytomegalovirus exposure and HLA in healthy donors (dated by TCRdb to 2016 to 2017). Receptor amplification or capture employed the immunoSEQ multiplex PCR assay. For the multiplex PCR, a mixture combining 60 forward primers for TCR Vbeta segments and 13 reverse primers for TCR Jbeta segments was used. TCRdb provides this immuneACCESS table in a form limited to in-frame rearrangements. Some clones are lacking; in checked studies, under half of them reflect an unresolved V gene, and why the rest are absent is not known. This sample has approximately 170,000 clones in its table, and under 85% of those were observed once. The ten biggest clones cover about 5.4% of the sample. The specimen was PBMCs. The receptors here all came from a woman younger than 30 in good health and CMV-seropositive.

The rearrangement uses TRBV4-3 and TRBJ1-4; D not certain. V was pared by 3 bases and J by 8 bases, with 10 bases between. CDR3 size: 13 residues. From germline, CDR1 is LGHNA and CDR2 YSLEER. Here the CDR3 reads CASSQVSGEKLFF. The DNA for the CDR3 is TGCGCCAGCAGCCAGGTATCCGGGGAAAAACTGTTTTTT.

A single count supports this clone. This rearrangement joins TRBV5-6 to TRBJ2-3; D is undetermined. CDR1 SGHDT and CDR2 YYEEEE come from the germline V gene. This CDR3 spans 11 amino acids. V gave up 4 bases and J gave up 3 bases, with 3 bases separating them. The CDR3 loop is CASSRTDTQYF. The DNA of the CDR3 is TGTGCCAGCAGCCGGACAGATACGCAGTATTTT.

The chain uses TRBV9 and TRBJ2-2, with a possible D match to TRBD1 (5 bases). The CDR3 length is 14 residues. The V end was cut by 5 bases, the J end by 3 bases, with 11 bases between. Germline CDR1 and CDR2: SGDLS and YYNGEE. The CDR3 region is CASRDIDDTGELFF. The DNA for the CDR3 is TGTGCCAGCAGGGACATCGACGACACCGGGGAGCTGTTTTTT.

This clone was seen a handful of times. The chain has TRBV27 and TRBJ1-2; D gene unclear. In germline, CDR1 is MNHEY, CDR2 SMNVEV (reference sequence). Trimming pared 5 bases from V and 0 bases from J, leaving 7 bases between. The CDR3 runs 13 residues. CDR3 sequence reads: CASSPRANYGYTF. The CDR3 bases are TGTGCCAGCAGTCCCCGAGCTAACTATGGCTACACCTTC.

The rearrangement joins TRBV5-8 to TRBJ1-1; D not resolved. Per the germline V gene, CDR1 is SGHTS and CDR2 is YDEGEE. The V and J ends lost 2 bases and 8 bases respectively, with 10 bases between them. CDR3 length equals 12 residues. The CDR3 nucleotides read TGTGCCAGCAGCTTTTGGGCGGGGGAAGCTTTCTTT. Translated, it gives CASSFWAGEAFF.

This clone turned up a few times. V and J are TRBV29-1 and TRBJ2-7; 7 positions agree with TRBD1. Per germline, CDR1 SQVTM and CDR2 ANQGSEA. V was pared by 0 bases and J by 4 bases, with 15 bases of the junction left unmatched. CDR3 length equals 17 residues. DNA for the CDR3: TGCAGCGTTGAAGAGGCGGAGCGACAGGGAGATCCATACGAGCAGTACTTC. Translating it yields CSVEEAERQGDPYEQYF.

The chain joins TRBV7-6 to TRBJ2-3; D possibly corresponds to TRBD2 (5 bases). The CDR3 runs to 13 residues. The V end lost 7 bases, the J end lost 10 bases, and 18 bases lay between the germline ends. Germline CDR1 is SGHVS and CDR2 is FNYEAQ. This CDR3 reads CASTPEASSAQYF. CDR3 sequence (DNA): TGTGCCAGCACCCCAGAGGCTAGCTCGGCGCAGTATTTT. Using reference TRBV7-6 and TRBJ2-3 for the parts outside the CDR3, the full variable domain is GAGVSQSPRYKVTKRGQDVALRCDPISGHVSLYWYRQALGQGPEFLTYFNYEAQQDKSGLPNDRFSAERPEGSISTLTIQRTEQRDSAMYRCASTPEASSAQYFGPGTRLTVL.

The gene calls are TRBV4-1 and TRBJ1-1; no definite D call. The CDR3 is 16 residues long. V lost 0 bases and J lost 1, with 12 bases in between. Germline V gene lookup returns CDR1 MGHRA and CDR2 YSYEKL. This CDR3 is CASSQEISTKNTEAFF. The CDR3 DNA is TGCGCCAGCAGCCAAGAGATAAGCACCAAGAACACTGAAGCTTTCTTT.

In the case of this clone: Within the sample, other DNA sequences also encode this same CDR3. DNA of the CDR3: TGTGCCAGTAGTATTCCGGGACAGCAAGAGACCCAGTACTTC. Residues: CASSIPGQQETQYF. The V call is TRBV19, the J call TRBJ2-5; 7 bases align to TRBD1. This CDR3 has 14 residues. V lost 3 bases to trimming and J lost 2 bases; unmatched junction nucleotides: 3. Germline CDR1 and CDR2: LNHDA and SQIVND (reference sequence).

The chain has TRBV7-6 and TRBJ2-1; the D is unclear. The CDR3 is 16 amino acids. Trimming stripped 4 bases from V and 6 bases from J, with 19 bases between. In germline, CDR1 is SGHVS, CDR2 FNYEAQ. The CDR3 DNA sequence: TGTGCCAGCAGCTATGCAATAGATCTCCCTACCAATGAGCAGTTCTTC. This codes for CASSYAIDLPTNEQFF.

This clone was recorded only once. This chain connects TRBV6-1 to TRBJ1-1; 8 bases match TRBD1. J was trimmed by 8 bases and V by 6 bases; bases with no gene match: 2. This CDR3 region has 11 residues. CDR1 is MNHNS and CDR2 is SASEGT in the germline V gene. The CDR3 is CASRTGGEAFF. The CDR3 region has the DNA TGTGCCAGCAGAACAGGGGGGGAAGCTTTCTTT.

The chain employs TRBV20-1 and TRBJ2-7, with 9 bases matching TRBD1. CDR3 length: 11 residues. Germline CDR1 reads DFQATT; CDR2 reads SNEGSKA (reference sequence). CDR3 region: CRAGQGDEQYF. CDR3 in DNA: TGCAGAGCGGGACAGGGCGACGAGCAGTACTTC.

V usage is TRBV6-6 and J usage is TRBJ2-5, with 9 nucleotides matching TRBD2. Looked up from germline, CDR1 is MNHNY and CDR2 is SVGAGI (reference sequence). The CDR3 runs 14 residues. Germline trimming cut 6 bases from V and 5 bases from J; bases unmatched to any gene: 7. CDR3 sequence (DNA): TGTGCCAGCAGGCCCGGGACTAGCCTTGAGACCCAGTACTTC. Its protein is CASRPGTSLETQYF.

CDR3 amino acids: CASSLEPQNTGELFF. The CDR3 DNA reads TGTGCCAGCAGCTTAGAACCACAGAACACCGGGGAGCTGTTTTTT. V gene TRBV7-6 combines with J gene TRBJ2-2, with D uncertain. The CDR3 runs 15 residues. Looked up from germline, CDR1 is SGHVS and CDR2 is FNYEAQ. V was trimmed by 1 base and J by 1 base, leaving 7 bases between them. Drawing the rest from reference TRBV7-6 and TRBJ2-2, the complete variable domain is GAGVSQSPRYKVTKRGQDVALRCDPISGHVSLYWYRQALGQGPEFLTYFNYEAQQDKSGLPNDRFSAERPEGSISTLTIQRTEQRDSAMYRCASSLEPQNTGELFFGEGSRLTVL.

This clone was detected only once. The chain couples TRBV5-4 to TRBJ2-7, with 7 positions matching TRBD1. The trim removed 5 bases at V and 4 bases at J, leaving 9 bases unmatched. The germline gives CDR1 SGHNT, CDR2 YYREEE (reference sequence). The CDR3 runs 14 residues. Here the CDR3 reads CASSRAGTDYEQYF. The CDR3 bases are TGTGCCAGCAGTAGAGCCGGGACAGATTACGAGCAGTACTTC. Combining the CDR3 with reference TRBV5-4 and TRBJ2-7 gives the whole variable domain ETGVTQSPTHLIKTRGQQVTLRCSSQSGHNTVSWYQQALGQGPQFIFQYYREEENGRGNFPPRFSGLQFPNYSSELNVNALELDDSALYLCASSRAGTDYEQYFGPGTRLTVT.

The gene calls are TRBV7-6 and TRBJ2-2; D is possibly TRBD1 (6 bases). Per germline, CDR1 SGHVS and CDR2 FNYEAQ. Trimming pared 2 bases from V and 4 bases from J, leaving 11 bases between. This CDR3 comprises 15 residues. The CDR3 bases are TGTGCCAGCAGCTTAACAGGGTCGGCCACCGGGGAGCTGTTTTTT. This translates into CASSLTGSATGELFF.

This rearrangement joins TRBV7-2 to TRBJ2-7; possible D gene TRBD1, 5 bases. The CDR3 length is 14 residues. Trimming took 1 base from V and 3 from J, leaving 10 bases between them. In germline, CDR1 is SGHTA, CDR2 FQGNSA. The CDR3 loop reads CASSLEGVRYEQYF. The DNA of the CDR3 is TGTGCCAGCAGCTTAGAAGGGGTACGCTACGAGCAGTACTTC. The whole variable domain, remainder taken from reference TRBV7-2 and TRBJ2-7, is GAGVSQSPSNKVTEKGKDVELRCDPISGHTALYWYRQSLGQGLEFLIYFQGNSAPDKSGLPSDRFSAERTGGSVSTLTIQRTQQEDSAVYLCASSLEGVRYEQYFGPGTRLTVT.

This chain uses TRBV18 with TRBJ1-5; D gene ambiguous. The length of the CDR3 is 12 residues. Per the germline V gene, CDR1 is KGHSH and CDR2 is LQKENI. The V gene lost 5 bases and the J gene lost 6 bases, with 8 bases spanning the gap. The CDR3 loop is CASSDSFQPQHF. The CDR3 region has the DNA TGTGCCAGCTCAGACTCATTTCAGCCCCAGCATTTT.

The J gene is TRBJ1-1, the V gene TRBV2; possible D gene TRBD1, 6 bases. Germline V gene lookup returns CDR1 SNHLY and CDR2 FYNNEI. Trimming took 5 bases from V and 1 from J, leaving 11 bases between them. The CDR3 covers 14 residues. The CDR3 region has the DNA TGTGCCAGCAGTCCCGGGACAAAGAACACTGAAGCTTTCTTT. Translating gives CASSPGTKNTEAFF.

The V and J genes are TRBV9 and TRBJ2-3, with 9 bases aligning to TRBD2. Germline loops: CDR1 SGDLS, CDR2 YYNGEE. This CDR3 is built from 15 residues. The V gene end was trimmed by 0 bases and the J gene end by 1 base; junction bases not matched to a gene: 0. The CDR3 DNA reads TGTGCCAGCAGCGTAGCTAGCGGGGGCACAGATACGCAGTATTTT. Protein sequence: CASSVASGGTDTQYF.

The CDR3 DNA reads TGTGCCAGCAGCCTTCGACAGGGGGCTCTTACTGAAGCTTTCTTT. Translating it yields CASSLRQGALTEAFF. The rearrangement uses TRBV14 and TRBJ1-1, with TRBD1 identical over 10 bases. Trimming cost V 4 bases and J 5 bases; bases outside gene matches: 7. The CDR3 is made up of 15 amino acids. Germline values: CDR1 SGHDN, CDR2 FVKESK.

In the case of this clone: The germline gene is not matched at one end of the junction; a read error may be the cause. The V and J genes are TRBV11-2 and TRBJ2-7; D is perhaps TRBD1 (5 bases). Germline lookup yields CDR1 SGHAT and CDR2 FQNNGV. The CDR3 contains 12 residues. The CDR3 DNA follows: TGTGCCAGCAGCTTAGGCCCGGGCGGACAACACTTC. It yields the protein CASSLGPGGQHF. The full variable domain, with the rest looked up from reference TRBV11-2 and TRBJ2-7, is EAGVAQSPRYKIIEKRQSVAFWCNPISGHATLYWYQQILGQGPKLLIQFQNNGVVDDSQLPKDRFSAERLKGVDSTLKIQPAKLEDSAVYLCASSLGPGGQHFGPGTRLTVT.

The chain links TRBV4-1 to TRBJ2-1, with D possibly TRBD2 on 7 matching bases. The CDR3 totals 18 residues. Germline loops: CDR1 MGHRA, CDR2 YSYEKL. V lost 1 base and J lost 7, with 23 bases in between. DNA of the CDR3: TGCGCCAGCAGCCAAGGGGGCGGGGGCGGGGGCCCTTTTAATGAGCAGTTCTTC. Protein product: CASSQGGGGGGPFNEQFF.

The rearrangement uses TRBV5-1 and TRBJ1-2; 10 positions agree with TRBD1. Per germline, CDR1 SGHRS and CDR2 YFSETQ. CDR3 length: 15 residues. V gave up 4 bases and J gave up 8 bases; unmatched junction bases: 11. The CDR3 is CASSLGGDRGGGYTF. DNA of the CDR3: TGCGCCAGCAGCCTTGGGGGGGACAGGGGAGGAGGCTACACCTTC.

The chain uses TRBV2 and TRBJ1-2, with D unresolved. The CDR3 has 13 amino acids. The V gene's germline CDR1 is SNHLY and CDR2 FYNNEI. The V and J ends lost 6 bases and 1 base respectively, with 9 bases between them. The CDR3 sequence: CASREDRNYGYTF. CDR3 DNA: TGTGCCAGCAGGGAGGACCGTAACTATGGCTACACCTTC.

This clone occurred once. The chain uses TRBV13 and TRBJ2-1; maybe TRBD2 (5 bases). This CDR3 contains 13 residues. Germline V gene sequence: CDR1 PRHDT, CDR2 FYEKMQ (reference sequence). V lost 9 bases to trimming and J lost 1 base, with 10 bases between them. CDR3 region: CASSSVSYNEQFF. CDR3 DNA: TGTGCCAGTAGTAGCGTTTCCTACAATGAGCAGTTCTTC.

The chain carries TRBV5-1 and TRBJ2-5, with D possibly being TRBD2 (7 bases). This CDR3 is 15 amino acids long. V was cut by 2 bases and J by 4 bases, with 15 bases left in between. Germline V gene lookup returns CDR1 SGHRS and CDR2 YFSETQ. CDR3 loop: CASSFRGGIGETQYF. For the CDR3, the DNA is TGCGCCAGCAGCTTTAGGGGGGGGATAGGAGAGACCCAGTACTTC.

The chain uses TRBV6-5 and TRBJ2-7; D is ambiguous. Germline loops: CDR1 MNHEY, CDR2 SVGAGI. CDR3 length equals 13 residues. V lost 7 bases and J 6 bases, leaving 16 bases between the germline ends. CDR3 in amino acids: CASTPPGLAEQYF. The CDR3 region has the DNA TGTGCCAGCACCCCGCCTGGCCTGGCCGAGCAGTACTTC.

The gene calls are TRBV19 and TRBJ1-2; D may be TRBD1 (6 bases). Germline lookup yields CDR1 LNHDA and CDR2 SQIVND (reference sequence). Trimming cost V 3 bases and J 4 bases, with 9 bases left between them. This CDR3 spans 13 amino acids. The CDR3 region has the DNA TGTGCCAGTAGTATCCCGACAGGCTATGGCTACACCTTC. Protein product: CASSIPTGYGYTF.

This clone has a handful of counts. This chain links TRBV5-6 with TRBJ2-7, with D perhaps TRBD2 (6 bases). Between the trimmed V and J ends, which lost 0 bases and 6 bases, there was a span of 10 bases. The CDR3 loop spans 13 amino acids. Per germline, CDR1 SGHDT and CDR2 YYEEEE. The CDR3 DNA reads TGTGCCAGCAGCTTGGCGGGGGTCGTCGAGCAGTACTTC. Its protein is CASSLAGVVEQYF.

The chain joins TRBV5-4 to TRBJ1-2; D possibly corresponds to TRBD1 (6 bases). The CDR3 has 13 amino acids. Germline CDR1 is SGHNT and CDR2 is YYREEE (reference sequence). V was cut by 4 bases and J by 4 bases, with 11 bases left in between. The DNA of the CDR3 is TGTGCCAGCAGCGCGACAGGCCTCTATGGCTACACCTTC. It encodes CASSATGLYGYTF.